The 18 T cell receptor beta chains in this list originate from one sample, sequenced in a study of OX40 agonist ivuxolimab in advanced cancers. TCRdb's table, derived via immunoSEQ multiplex PCR, lists solely in-frame clones and lacks some. The table lists some 16,000 clones, 76% of them singletons. The source was CD4+ or CD8+ T cells sorted from blood, collected in a trial of the OX40 agonist ivuxolimab. The receptors were sampled from an adult with an advanced solid tumor such as melanoma, head and neck, liver or kidney cancer.

J is TRBJ2-5 and V is TRBV7-9; TRBD1 matches 9 bases. The germline V gene has CDR1 SEHNR and CDR2 FQNEAQ (reference sequence). This CDR3 spans 15 amino acids. Losses at the gene ends were 3 bases for V and 1 base for J; bases not matched to a gene: 3. The CDR3 region has the DNA TGTGCCAGCAGCTTCACGACAGGGGGCCAAGAGACCCAGTACTTC. It specifies CASSFTTGGQETQYF.

V and J are TRBV6-1 and TRBJ2-7; 7 nucleotides line up with TRBD2. CDR3 size: 14 residues. In germline, CDR1 is MNHNS, CDR2 SASEGT. V lost 5 bases and J lost 2; bases outside the gene matches: 6. The CDR3 protein is CASSPASGPYEQYF. CDR3 coding DNA: TGTGCCAGCAGTCCGGCTAGCGGCCCCTACGAGCAGTACTTC.

The rearrangement uses TRBV28 and TRBJ2-7, with 7 bases aligning to TRBD1. V gave up 6 bases and J gave up 3 bases; unmatched junction bases: 14. The germline V gene has CDR1 MDHEN and CDR2 SYDVKM. This CDR3 is 16 amino acids long. Here the CDR3 DNA reads TGTGCCAGCAGCGACGTAACAGGGGCTGGGGACTACGAGCAGTACTTC. It encodes CASSDVTGAGDYEQYF.

This clone is judged medium-sized. The genes are TRBV7-2 and TRBJ2-2, with D uncertain. Germline V gene data show CDR1 as SGHTA and CDR2 as FQGNSA. V lost 5 bases and J lost 5, with 6 bases in between. The CDR3 is 12 residues long. The CDR3 DNA reads as TGTGCCAGCAGCCCGAGTACCGGGGAGCTGTTTTTT. This translates into CASSPSTGELFF.

This clone came up once. The J gene is TRBJ1-3, the V gene TRBV4-1, with D perhaps matching TRBD1 (5 bases). The CDR3 is made up of 14 amino acids. CDR1 and CDR2 (germline): MGHRA, YSYEKL. The V and J ends lost 2 bases and 1 base respectively, with 6 bases between them. The CDR3, as DNA: TGCGCCAGCAGCCAAACAGGTTCTGGAAACACCATATATTTT. It is translated as CASSQTGSGNTIYF.

The chain combines TRBV6-1 with TRBJ1-5, with 9 bases identical to TRBD1. The trim removed 5 bases at V and 2 bases at J, leaving 4 bases unmatched. The CDR3 has 15 amino acids. Germline lookup yields CDR1 MNHNS and CDR2 SASEGT. CDR3: CASSRQGEGNQPQHF. CDR3 DNA: TGTGCCAGCAGTCGACAGGGGGAGGGCAATCAGCCCCAGCATTTT.

The V and J genes are TRBV7-9 and TRBJ2-3; 8 bases align to TRBD2. V lost 2 bases and J lost 1; bases outside the gene matches: 5. Looked up from germline, CDR1 is SEHNR and CDR2 is FQNEAQ (reference sequence). CDR3 length equals 16 residues. CDR3 bases: TGTGCCAGCAGCTTAATAGCGGGGAAACGCACAGATACGCAGTATTTT. This sequence encodes CASSLIAGKRTDTQYF.

The V and J genes are TRBV29-1 and TRBJ2-7, with D uncertain. This CDR3 contains 13 residues. Germline loops: CDR1 SQVTM, CDR2 ANQGSEA. The V end lost 3 bases, the J end lost 0 bases, and 9 bases lay between the germline ends. The CDR3 is CSVEERSSYEQYF. The DNA of the CDR3 is TGCAGCGTTGAGGAGCGAAGCTCCTACGAGCAGTACTTC.

This chain uses TRBV6-5 with TRBJ1-2; tentatively, D is TRBD1 (5 bases). Trimming shortened V by 6 bases and J by 2 bases, and 10 bases separated the two germline ends. CDR3 length: 13 residues. CDR1 and CDR2 from the germline V gene are MNHEY and SVGAGI. CDR3 amino acids: CASSPTENYGYTF. The CDR3 nucleotides read TGTGCCAGCAGCCCGACAGAGAACTATGGCTACACCTTC.

V usage is TRBV10-3 and J usage is TRBJ1-2; TRBD1 is a possible D gene (6 bases). Germline V gene data show CDR1 as ENHRY and CDR2 as SYGVKD. The CDR3 covers 14 residues. Between the trimmed V and J ends, which lost 5 bases and 3 bases, there was a span of 13 bases. The CDR3 loop is CAISPKDSDYGYTF. CDR3 nucleotides: TGTGCCATCAGTCCCAAGGACAGTGACTATGGCTACACCTTC.

The chain joins TRBV4-3 to TRBJ1-1; a weak D match, TRBD1 (6 bases). The length of the CDR3 is 19 residues. Trimming took 2 bases from V and 0 from J, leaving 22 bases between them. Germline V CDR1 and CDR2: LGHNA, YSLEER. In nucleotides, the CDR3 is TGCGCCAGCAGCCAACCATCGGGACACCTAGATCGAATGAACACTGAAGCTTTCTTT. Translating gives CASSQPSGHLDRMNTEAFF.

This clone was picked up a small number of times. The rearrangement links TRBV7-9 to TRBJ1-2; D call uncertain. The CDR3 has 16 amino acids. Per germline, CDR1 SEHNR and CDR2 FQNEAQ (reference sequence). With 6 bases removed from V and 3 bases from J, the gap between germline ends came to 20 bases. This chain's CDR3 is CASRPAFSQRDYGYTF. The CDR3 DNA sequence: TGTGCCAGCAGACCTGCTTTCTCGCAGAGGGACTATGGCTACACCTTC.

The table lists this clone with a few counts. This chain connects TRBV4-3 to TRBJ1-2; the D is unclear. CDR1 LGHNA and CDR2 YSLEER come from the germline V gene. V was shortened by 0 bases and J by 6 bases, with 11 bases between the two germline ends. This CDR3 has 14 amino acids. CDR3 DNA sequence: TGCGCCAGCAGCCAAGATCGTTCCGGGAATGGCTACACCTTC. Translation: CASSQDRSGNGYTF.

This sequence joins TRBV5-8 and TRBJ1-2; the D gene is possibly TRBD1 (5 bases). Germline lookup yields CDR1 SGHTS and CDR2 YDEGEE. V was shortened by 2 bases and J by 5 bases, with 10 bases between the two germline ends. The CDR3 has 13 amino acids. The CDR3 reads CASSFGTSYGYTF. The CDR3 DNA reads as TGTGCCAGCAGCTTCGGGACCTCATATGGCTACACCTTC.

V is TRBV4-3 and J is TRBJ2-7; perhaps TRBD2 as D (7 bases). Per the germline V gene, CDR1 is LGHNA and CDR2 is YSLEER. CDR3 length: 18 amino acids. Deletions cut 1 base from V and 2 bases from J, with 21 bases between. The CDR3 DNA follows: TGCGCCAGCAGCCAAGGCCTAACGGGGGCGGGAGCTACCTACGAGCAGTACTTC. Protein: CASSQGLTGAGATYEQYF.

The sample holds one count of this clone. J is TRBJ1-4 and V is TRBV7-2, with TRBD1 identical over 7 bases. With V trimmed by 5 bases and J by 2 bases, 8 bases remained unmatched. Germline lookup yields CDR1 SGHTA and CDR2 FQGNSA. CDR3 length equals 16 residues. The CDR3: CASSPGRGQTNEKLFF. DNA for the CDR3: TGTGCCAGCAGCCCCGGAAGGGGGCAGACTAATGAAAAACTGTTTTTT.

This chain connects TRBV19 to TRBJ2-1; 7 positions match TRBD2. Germline V lookup: CDR1 LNHDA, CDR2 SQIVND (reference sequence). The CDR3 covers 14 residues. Unmatched junction bases numbered 10, after V lost 6 bases and J lost 8 bases. CDR3 DNA: TGTGCCAGTAGATCGGCGGGGGTTGGCGATGAGCAGTTCTTC. The encoded protein is CASRSAGVGDEQFF. Full variable domain (remainder filled in from reference TRBV19 and TRBJ2-1): DGGITQSPKYLFRKEGQNVTLSCEQNLNHDAMYWYRQDPGQGLRLIYYSQIVNDFQKGDIAEGYSVSREKKESFPLTVTSAQKNPTAFYLCASRSAGVGDEQFFGPGTRLTVL.

With regard to this clone: This specimen includes other DNA sequences encoding the same CDR3. The chain is built from TRBV15 and TRBJ2-1, with D possibly called TRBD1 or TRBD2 (5 bases each). Trimming pared 1 base from V and 0 bases from J, leaving 7 bases between. This CDR3 spans 15 amino acids. Germline values: CDR1 LNHNV, CDR2 YYDKDF (reference sequence). The CDR3 protein is CATSRVGGSYNEQFF. In DNA form, the CDR3 reads TGTGCCACCAGCAGAGTTGGGGGCTCCTACAATGAGCAGTTCTTC.